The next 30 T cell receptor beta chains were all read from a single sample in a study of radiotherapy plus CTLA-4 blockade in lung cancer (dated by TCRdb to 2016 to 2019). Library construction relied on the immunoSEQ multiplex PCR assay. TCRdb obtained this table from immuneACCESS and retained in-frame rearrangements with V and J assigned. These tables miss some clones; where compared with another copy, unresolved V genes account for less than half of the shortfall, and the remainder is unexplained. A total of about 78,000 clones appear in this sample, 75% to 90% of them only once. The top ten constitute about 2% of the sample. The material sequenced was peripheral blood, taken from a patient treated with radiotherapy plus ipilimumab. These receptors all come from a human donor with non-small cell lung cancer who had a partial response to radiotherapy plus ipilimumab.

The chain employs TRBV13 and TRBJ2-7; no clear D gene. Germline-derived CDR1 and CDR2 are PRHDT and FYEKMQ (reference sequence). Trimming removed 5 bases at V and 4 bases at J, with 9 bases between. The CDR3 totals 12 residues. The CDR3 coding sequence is TGTGCCAGCAGCCTCGCAGGTTACGAGCAGTACGTC. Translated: CASSLAGYEQYV.

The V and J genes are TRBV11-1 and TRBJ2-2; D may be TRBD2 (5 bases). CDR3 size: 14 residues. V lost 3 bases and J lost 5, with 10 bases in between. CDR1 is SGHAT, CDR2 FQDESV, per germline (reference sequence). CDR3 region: CASSFGGSTGELFF. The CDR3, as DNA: TGTGCCAGCAGCTTTGGTGGGAGTACCGGGGAGCTGTTTTTT.

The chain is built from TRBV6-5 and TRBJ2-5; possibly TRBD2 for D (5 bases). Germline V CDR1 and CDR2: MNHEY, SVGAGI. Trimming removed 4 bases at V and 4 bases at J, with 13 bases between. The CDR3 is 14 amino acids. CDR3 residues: CASSSLANRETQYF. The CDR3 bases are TGTGCCAGCAGTTCTCTAGCCAATCGAGAGACCCAGTACTTC.

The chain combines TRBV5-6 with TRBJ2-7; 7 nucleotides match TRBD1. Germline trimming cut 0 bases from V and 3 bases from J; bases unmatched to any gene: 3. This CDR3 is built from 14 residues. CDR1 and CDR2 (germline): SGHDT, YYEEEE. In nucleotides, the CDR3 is TGTGCCAGCAGCTTGGCGGGACAGCTCTACGAGCAGTACGTC. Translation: CASSLAGQLYEQYV.

The CDR3 is CASRRRVMGGYTF. The CDR3 coding sequence is TGTGCCAGCAGGCGCAGGGTTATGGGCGGCTACACCTTC. The chain has TRBV6-1 and TRBJ1-2; maybe TRBD1 (5 bases). The CDR3 totals 13 residues. Germline assignment: CDR1 MNHNS and CDR2 SASEGT. Trimming shortened V by 6 bases and J by 8 bases, and 16 bases separated the two germline ends.

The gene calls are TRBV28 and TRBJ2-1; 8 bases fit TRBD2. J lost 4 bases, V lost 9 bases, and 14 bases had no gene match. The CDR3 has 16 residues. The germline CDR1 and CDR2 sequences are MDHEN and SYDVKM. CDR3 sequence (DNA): TGTGCCAGTAGCTTGCACCGGGCTAGCGGGTACAATGAGCAGTTCTTC. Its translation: CASSLHRASGYNEQFF.

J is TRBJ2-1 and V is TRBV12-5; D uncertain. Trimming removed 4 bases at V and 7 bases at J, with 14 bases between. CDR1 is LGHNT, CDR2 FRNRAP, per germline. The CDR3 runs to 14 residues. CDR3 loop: CASGSLSSRNEQFF. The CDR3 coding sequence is TGTGCTAGTGGTTCCCTTTCTTCTCGGAATGAGCAGTTCTTC.

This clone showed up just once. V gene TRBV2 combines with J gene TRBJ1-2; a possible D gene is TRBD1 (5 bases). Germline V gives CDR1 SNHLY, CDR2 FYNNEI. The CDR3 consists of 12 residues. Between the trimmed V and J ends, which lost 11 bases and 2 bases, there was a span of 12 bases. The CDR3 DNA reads TGTGCCTTACAGGAGGGGAACTATGGCTACACCTTC. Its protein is CALQEGNYGYTF.

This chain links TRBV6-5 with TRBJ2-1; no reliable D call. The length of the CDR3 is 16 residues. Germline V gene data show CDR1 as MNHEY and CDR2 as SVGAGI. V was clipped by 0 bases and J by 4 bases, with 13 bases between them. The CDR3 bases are TGTGCCAGCAGTTACTCGAAAGAAGTACGGTACAATGAGCAGTTCTTC. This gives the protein CASSYSKEVRYNEQFF.

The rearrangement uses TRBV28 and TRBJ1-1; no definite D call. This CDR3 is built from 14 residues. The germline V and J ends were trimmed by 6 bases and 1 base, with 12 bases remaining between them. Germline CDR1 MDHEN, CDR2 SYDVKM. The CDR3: CASSGGLSNTEAFF. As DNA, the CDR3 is TGTGCCAGCAGCGGAGGGCTTTCGAACACTGAAGCTTTCTTT.

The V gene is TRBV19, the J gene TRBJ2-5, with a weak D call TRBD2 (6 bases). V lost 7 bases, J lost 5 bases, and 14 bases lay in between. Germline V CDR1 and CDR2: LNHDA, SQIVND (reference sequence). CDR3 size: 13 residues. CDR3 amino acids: CASNGGFRETQYF. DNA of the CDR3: TGTGCCAGTAACGGGGGATTTCGCGAGACCCAGTACTTC.

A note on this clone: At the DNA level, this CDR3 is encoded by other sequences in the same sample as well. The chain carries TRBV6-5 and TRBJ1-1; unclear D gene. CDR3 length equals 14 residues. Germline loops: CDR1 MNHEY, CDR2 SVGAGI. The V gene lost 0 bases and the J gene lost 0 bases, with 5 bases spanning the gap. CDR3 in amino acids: CASSYSFMNTEAFF. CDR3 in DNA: TGTGCCAGCAGTTACTCGTTCATGAACACTGAAGCTTTCTTT.

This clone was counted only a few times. CDR3 nucleotides: TGCGCCAGCAGCGGGACAGGGTCCAACGAGCAGTACTTC. It encodes CASSGTGSNEQYF. V gene TRBV5-1 combines with J gene TRBJ2-7; TRBD1 matches 9 bases. The CDR3 length is 13 residues. CDR1 and CDR2 (germline): SGHRS, YFSETQ. V lost 4 bases and J lost 5; bases outside the gene matches: 4.

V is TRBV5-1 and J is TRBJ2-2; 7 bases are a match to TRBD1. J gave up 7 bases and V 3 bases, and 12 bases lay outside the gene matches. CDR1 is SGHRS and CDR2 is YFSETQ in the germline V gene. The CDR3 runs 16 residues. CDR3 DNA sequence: TGCGCCAGCAGCTGGGAAGTCGGGACAGCCTTCGGGGAGCTGTTTTTT. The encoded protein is CASSWEVGTAFGELFF. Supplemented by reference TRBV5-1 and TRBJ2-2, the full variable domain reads KAGVTQTPRYLIKTRGQQVTLSCSPISGHRSVSWYQQTPGQGLQFLFEYFSETQRNKGNFPGRFSGRQFSNSRSEMNVSTLELGDSALYLCASSWEVGTAFGELFFGEGSRLTVL.

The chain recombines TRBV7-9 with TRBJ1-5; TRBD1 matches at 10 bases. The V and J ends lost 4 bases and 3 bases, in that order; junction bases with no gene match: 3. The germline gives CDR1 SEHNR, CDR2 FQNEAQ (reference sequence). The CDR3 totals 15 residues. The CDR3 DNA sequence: TGTGCCAGCAGCTCCGGGACAGGGGTCAATCAGCCCCAGCATTTT. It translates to CASSSGTGVNQPQHF.

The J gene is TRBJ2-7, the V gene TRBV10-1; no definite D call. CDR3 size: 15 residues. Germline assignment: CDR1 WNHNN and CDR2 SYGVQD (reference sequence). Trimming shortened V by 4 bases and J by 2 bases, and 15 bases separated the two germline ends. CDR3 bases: TGCGCCAGCAGTGCGAACTGGCGGTTTACCTACGAGCAGTACGTC. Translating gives CASSANWRFTYEQYV.

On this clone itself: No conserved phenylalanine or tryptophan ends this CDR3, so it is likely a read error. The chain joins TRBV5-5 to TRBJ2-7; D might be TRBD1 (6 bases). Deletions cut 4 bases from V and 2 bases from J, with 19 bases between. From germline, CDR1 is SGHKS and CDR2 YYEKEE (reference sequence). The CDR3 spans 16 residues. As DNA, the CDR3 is TGTGCCAGCAGCCCTGACAGGAGAAGGGCAACCTACGAGCAGTACCTC. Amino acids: CASSPDRRRATYEQYL.

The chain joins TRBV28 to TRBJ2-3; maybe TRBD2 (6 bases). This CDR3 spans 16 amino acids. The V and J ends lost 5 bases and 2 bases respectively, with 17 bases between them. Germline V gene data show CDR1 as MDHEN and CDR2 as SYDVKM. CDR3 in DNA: TGTGCCAGCAGTCCTCTAATAGCGGCCCTCACAGATACGCAGTATTTT. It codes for CASSPLIAALTDTQYF.

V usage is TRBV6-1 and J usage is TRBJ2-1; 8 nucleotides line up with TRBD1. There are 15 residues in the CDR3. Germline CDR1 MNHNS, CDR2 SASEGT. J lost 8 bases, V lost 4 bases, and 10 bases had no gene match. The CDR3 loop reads CASSVGQGVWDEQFF. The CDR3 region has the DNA TGTGCCAGCAGTGTAGGACAGGGAGTTTGGGATGAGCAGTTCTTC.

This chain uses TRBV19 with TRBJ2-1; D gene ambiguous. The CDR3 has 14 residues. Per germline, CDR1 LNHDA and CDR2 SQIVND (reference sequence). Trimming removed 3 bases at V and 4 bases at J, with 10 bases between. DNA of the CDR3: TGTGCCAGTAGTATGCGCGAGGTTTACAATGAGCAGTTCTTC. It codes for CASSMREVYNEQFF. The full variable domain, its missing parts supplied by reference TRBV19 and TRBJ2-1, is DGGITQSPKYLFRKEGQNVTLSCEQNLNHDAMYWYRQDPGQGLRLIYYSQIVNDFQKGDIAEGYSVSREKKESFPLTVTSAQKNPTAFYLCASSMREVYNEQFFGPGTRLTVL.

The CDR3 region is CASSGRRYGYTF. CDR3 DNA: TGTGCCAGTTCCGGAAGGAGGTATGGCTACACCTTC. V is TRBV7-2 and J is TRBJ1-2; D not resolved. The length of the CDR3 is 12 residues. Deletions cut 9 bases from V and 5 bases from J, with 13 bases between. Germline V lookup: CDR1 SGHTA, CDR2 FQGNSA.

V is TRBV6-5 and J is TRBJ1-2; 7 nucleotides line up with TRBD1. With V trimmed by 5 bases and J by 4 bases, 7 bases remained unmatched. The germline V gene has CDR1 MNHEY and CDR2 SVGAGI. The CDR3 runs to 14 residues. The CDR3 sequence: CASSTRDSRYGYTF. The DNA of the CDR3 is TGTGCCAGCAGTACCCGGGACAGCCGCTATGGCTACACCTTC.

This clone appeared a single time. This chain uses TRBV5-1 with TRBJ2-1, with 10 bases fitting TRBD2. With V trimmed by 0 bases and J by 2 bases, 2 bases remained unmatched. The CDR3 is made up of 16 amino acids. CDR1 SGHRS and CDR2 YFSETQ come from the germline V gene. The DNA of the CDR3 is TGCGCCAGCAGCTTGGCAGCGGGAGGGACCTACAATGAGCAGTTCTTC. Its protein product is CASSLAAGGTYNEQFF. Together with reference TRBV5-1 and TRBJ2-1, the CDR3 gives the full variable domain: KAGVTQTPRYLIKTRGQQVTLSCSPISGHRSVSWYQQTPGQGLQFLFEYFSETQRNKGNFPGRFSGRQFSNSRSEMNVSTLELGDSALYLCASSLAAGGTYNEQFFGPGTRLTVL.

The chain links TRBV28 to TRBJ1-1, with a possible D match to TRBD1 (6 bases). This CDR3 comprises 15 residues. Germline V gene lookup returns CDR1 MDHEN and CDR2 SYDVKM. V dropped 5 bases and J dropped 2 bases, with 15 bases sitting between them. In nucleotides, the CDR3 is TGTGCCAGCAGTCCCCCGACAGGTACTAACACTGAAGCTTTCTTT. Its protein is CASSPPTGTNTEAFF.

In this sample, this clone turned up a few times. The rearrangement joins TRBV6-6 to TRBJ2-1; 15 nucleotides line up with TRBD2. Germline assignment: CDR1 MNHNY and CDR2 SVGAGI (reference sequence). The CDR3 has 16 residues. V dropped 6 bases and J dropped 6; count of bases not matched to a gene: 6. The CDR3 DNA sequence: TGTGCCAGCAGCGGACTAGCGGGAGGGCCAGGCAATGAGCAGTTCTTC. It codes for CASSGLAGGPGNEQFF.

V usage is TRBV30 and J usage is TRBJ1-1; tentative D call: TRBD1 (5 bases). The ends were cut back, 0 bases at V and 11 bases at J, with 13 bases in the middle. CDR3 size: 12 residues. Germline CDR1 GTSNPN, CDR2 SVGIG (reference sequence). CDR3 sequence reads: CAWSVRFRGAFF. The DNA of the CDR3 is TGTGCCTGGAGTGTACGGTTTCGGGGGGCTTTCTTT.

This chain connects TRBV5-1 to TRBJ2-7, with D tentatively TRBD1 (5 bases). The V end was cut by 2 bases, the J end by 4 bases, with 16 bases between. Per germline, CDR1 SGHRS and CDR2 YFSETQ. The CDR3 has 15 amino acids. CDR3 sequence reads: CASSLGDGRAYEQYF. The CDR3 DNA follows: TGCGCCAGCAGCTTAGGGGATGGCAGGGCATACGAGCAGTACTTC.

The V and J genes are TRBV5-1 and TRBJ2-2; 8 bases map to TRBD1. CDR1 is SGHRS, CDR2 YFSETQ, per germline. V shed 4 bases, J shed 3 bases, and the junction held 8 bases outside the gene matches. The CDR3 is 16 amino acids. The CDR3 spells CASSTNGQGDTGELFF. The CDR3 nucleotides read TGCGCCAGCAGCACCAACGGACAGGGCGACACCGGGGAGCTGTTTTTT.

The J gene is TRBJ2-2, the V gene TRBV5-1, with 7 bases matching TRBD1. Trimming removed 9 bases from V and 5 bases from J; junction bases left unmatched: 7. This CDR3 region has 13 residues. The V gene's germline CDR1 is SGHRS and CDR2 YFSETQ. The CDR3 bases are TGCGCCACCAAGGGACAGACTACCGGGGAGCTGTTTTTT. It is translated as CATKGQTTGELFF.

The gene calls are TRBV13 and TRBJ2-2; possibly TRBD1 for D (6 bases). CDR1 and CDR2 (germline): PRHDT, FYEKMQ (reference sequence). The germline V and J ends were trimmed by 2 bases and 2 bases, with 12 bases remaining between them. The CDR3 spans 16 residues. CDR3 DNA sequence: TGTGCCAGCAGCTTAAGCACAGGGACCAACACCGGGGAGCTGTTTTTT. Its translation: CASSLSTGTNTGELFF.